The clone carrying this TCR beta chain occurred a few times. Its antigen is unidentified. The V and J ends lost 0 bases and 8 bases respectively, with 14 bases between them. This CDR3 spans 14 amino acids. CDR1 SGDLS and CDR2 YYNGEE come from the germline V gene. The data were obtained in a study of beta chain features in type 1 diabetes. Study findings and constraints: Significant though moderate, a shortening of TCRB CDR3s appeared in all four CD4+ subsets of Type 1 diabetes patients.

The study reverse transcribed the entire isolated RNA, so it sequenced expressed TCRB transcripts. Naive, central memory and regulatory T cell samples produced a mean of approximately 3.9 million reads. Sequencing used immunoSEQ multiplex PCR; TCRdb keeps in-frame clones, though not all of them. The sample yields hundreds of thousands of clones, over 13% seen once. The chain joins TRBV9 to TRBJ1-2; a weak D match, TRBD1 (5 bases). Material for sequencing was naive CD4+ T cells from blood. This receptor was obtained from a man younger than 30 with type 1 diabetes. CDR3 coding DNA: TGTGCCAGCAGCGTAGCGGGGCAGAGGAGAGGCTACACCTTC. Translated, it gives CASSVAGQRRGYTF.